This is a list of T cell receptor beta chains from one sample in a study of T cell responses to AZD1222 COVID-19 vaccine. Clones were sequenced by immunoSEQ multiplex PCR, and TCRdb holds only the in-frame ones, with some missing. The sample has about 81,000 clones, more than 70% seen once; the top ten hold 5.6%. Sequencing was performed on peripheral blood, taken 28 days after the second AZD1222 dose. All receptors derive from an adult who received the AZD1222 COVID-19 vaccine. Both conserved end residues are part of each CDR3. The order of the fields is V gene, D gene, J gene, CDR3 length, clone size, CDR3 DNA, CDR3 protein. The D gene is left open where the match is weak. The size of a clone is reported for some rows only, either as once, few or many, or as a class for expanded clones.

V: TRBV19
D: NA
J: TRBJ1-2
length: 14
size: NA
DNA: TGTGCCAGTAGTACCTACACCGATAACTATGGCTACACCTTC
CDR3: CASSTYTDNYGYTF

V: TRBV5-1
D: TRBD1
J: TRBJ1-2
length: 16
size: NA
DNA: TGCGCCAGCAGCTTAGGCCGGGACAGGGTCGCCTATGGCTACACCTTC
CDR3: CASSLGRDRVAYGYTF

V: TRBV3-1/TRBV3-2
D: NA
J: TRBJ2-3
length: 14
size: NA
DNA: TGTGCCAGCAGCGGGGCCGGGGGGCGAGATACGCAGTATTTT
CDR3: CASSGAGGRDTQYF

V: TRBV28
D: NA
J: TRBJ2-1
length: 14
size: NA
DNA: TGTGCCAGCATGGGGGTAGCCGGTGGGAATGAGCAGTTCTTC
CDR3: CASMGVAGGNEQFF

V: TRBV7-9
D: NA
J: TRBJ2-1
length: 12
size: NA
DNA: TGTGCCAGCAGCTTTTGGGGACCTGAGCAGTTCTTC
CDR3: CASSFWGPEQFF

V: TRBV7-9
D: NA
J: TRBJ2-7
length: 12
size: NA
DNA: TGTGCCAGCAGCTTTGGCACCTACGAGCAGTACTTC
CDR3: CASSFGTYEQYF

V: TRBV30
D: TRBD2
J: TRBJ2-1
length: 14
size: few
DNA: TGTGCCTCCCGGACTAGCGGCCCCTACAATGAGCAGTTCTTC
CDR3: CASRTSGPYNEQFF

V: TRBV5-1
D: NA
J: TRBJ1-2
length: 15
size: NA
DNA: TGCGCCAGCAGCCCTTGGGGAGGGGTCAACTATGGCTACACCTTC
CDR3: CASSPWGGVNYGYTF

V: TRBV27
D: TRBD1
J: TRBJ2-6
length: 17
size: few
DNA: TGTGCCAGCAGTCCGGGACAGGGGAGCTCTGGGGCCAACGTCCTGACTTTC
CDR3: CASSPGQGSSGANVLTF

V: TRBV28
D: TRBD2
J: TRBJ2-3
length: 17
size: NA
DNA: TGTGCCAGCAGTTCCCCCGAGGGCGGGGGGAGCACAGATACGCAGTATTTT
CDR3: CASSSPEGGGSTDTQYF

V: TRBV5-4
D: NA
J: TRBJ2-1
length: 14
size: NA
DNA: TGTGCCAGCAGCTCACGGGCCTCCTACAATGAGCAGTTCTTC
CDR3: CASSSRASYNEQFF

V: TRBV4-2
D: NA
J: TRBJ2-1
length: 19
size: NA
DNA: TGTGCCAGCAGCCAAGACCAGGGCCGGGTGGGGGGTCGAGGCAATGAGCAGTTCTTC
CDR3: CASSQDQGRVGGRGNEQFF

V: TRBV7-9
D: TRBD1
J: TRBJ2-3
length: 14
size: NA
DNA: TGTGCCAGGGCACAGGGGTCGGGTACAGATACGCAGTATTTT
CDR3: CARAQGSGTDTQYF

V: TRBV30
D: NA
J: TRBJ2-3
length: 15
size: once
DNA: TGTGCCTGGAGTCCGGTGCGGGAAGGGGCAGATACGCAGTATTTT
CDR3: CAWSPVREGADTQYF

V: TRBV27
D: TRBD1
J: TRBJ1-6
length: 14
size: NA
DNA: TGTGCCAGCAGTGACACAGGGGGAAAATCACCCCTCCACTTT
CDR3: CASSDTGGKSPLHF

V: TRBV19
D: TRBD2
J: TRBJ2-7
length: 18
size: once
DNA: TGTGCCAGTAGTATCCCTCGGGGCAAAGCGGGAGAAACCTACGAGCAGTACTTC
CDR3: CASSIPRGKAGETYEQYF

V: TRBV6-5
D: TRBD2
J: TRBJ2-3
length: 14
size: NA
DNA: TGTGCCAGCACCCGGGGGGTGAGCACAGATACGCAGTATTTT
CDR3: CASTRGVSTDTQYF

V: TRBV18
D: TRBD1
J: TRBJ2-1
length: 20
size: NA
DNA: TGTGCCAGCTCACCAGGGCCGGTTTTTCTTGGTGGACAGGCCTACAATGAGCAGTTCTTC
CDR3: CASSPGPVFLGGQAYNEQFF

V: TRBV6-2/TRBV6-3
D: TRBD1
J: TRBJ2-3
length: 16
size: NA
DNA: TGTGCCAGCAGTTACGTGCAGGGGGTCTTCACAGATACGCAGTATTTT
CDR3: CASSYVQGVFTDTQYF

V: TRBV5-1
D: TRBD1
J: TRBJ1-5
length: 14
size: few
DNA: TGCGCCAGCAGACTCCAGGGGGCCAATCAGCCCCAGCATTTT
CDR3: CASRLQGANQPQHF

V: TRBV19
D: NA
J: TRBJ1-1
length: 17
size: NA
DNA: TGTGCCAGTAGTATAGGTGGGGGGGCCCAAAAAAGGACTGAAGCTTTCTTT
CDR3: CASSIGGGAQKRTEAFF

V: TRBV27
D: TRBD2
J: TRBJ2-2
length: 18
size: NA
DNA: TGTGCCAGCAGTTTAAAGGGCGGGAGGGCCGCGAACACCGGGGAGCTGTTTTTT
CDR3: CASSLKGGRAANTGELFF

V: TRBV9
D: TRBD1
J: TRBJ1-6
length: 15
size: NA
DNA: TGTGCCAGCAGCGTAGCTCCGGGACAGGAGCAGCCCCTCCACTTT
CDR3: CASSVAPGQEQPLHF

V: TRBV5-4
D: TRBD1
J: TRBJ2-2
length: 14
size: NA
DNA: TGTGCCAGCAGGCGACAGGGGAACACCGGGGAGCTGTTTTTT
CDR3: CASRRQGNTGELFF

V: TRBV18
D: TRBD2
J: TRBJ2-3
length: 17
size: NA
DNA: TGTGCCAGCTCACCACCGGGACTAGCGGGAGGGACAGATACGCAGTATTTT
CDR3: CASSPPGLAGGTDTQYF

V: TRBV24-1
D: NA
J: TRBJ2-1
length: 15
size: once
DNA: TGTGCCACCAGTGATTCGCGGGTGGTATACAATGAGCAGTTCTTC
CDR3: CATSDSRVVYNEQFF

V: TRBV18
D: NA
J: TRBJ1-2
length: 15
size: NA
DNA: TGTGCCAGCTCACCACGAAATTTGGACGCCTATGGCTACACCTTC
CDR3: CASSPRNLDAYGYTF

V: TRBV15
D: TRBD1
J: TRBJ1-5
length: 15
size: NA
DNA: TGTGCCACCAGCGGGGAGGGACAGAGCAATCAGCCCCAGCATTTT
CDR3: CATSGEGQSNQPQHF

V: TRBV30
D: NA
J: TRBJ2-3
length: 12
size: NA
DNA: TGTGCCAGGAGATACTCCGAGGGGACGCAGTATTTT
CDR3: CARRYSEGTQYF

V: TRBV28
D: TRBD2
J: TRBJ2-1
length: 16
size: NA
DNA: TGTGCCAGCAGTTCCCCCGCTAGCGGGGCCCGGAATGAGCAGTTCTTC
CDR3: CASSSPASGARNEQFF

V: TRBV12-3/TRBV12-4
D: NA
J: TRBJ2-7
length: 12
size: NA
DNA: TGTGCCAGCAGTTTACGGGGGAGCGAGCAGTACTTC
CDR3: CASSLRGSEQYF

V: TRBV3-1/TRBV3-2
D: NA
J: TRBJ2-3
length: 14
size: NA
DNA: TGTGCCAGCAGCCAAGGGGGAAGCACAGATACGCAGTATTTT
CDR3: CASSQGGSTDTQYF

V: TRBV5-1
D: NA
J: TRBJ1-3
length: 15
size: NA
DNA: TGCGCCAGCAGCTTGGTTTCGGGGGCTGGAAACACCATATATTTT
CDR3: CASSLVSGAGNTIYF

V: TRBV10-3
D: TRBD1
J: TRBJ1-6
length: 13
size: NA
DNA: TGTGCCATCAAAGGGCAGGGGGATTCACCCCTCCACTTT
CDR3: CAIKGQGDSPLHF

V: TRBV29-1
D: TRBD2
J: TRBJ2-5
length: 13
size: NA
DNA: TGCAGCGAGAGGACTAGCGGGGAGGGGACCCAGTACTTC
CDR3: CSERTSGEGTQYF

V: TRBV7-8
D: NA
J: TRBJ1-1
length: 13
size: NA
DNA: TGTGCCAGCAGCTTTTGGGGGGGCACTGAAGCTTTCTTT
CDR3: CASSFWGGTEAFF

V: TRBV4-3
D: NA
J: TRBJ2-1
length: 15
size: NA
DNA: TGCGCCAGCAGCCAAGTCTGGCGGTTCCAGGGGGAGCAGTTCTTC
CDR3: CASSQVWRFQGEQFF

V: TRBV7-2
D: TRBD2
J: TRBJ2-7
length: 14
size: NA
DNA: TGTGCCAGCAGCTTGGGGCGGGAGGCCCACGAGCAGTACTTC
CDR3: CASSLGREAHEQYF

V: TRBV4-1
D: TRBD2
J: TRBJ2-1
length: 16
size: NA
DNA: TGCGCCAGCAGCCGATCGACTAGCGGGAGCGACAATGAGCAGTTCTTC
CDR3: CASSRSTSGSDNEQFF

V: TRBV6-6
D: TRBD2
J: TRBJ2-7
length: 16
size: few
DNA: TGTGCCAGCAGTTACCACGGACTAGCGGGGGACTACGAGCAGTACTTC
CDR3: CASSYHGLAGDYEQYF

V: TRBV11-2
D: TRBD2
J: TRBJ2-1
length: 19
size: once
DNA: TGTGCCAGCAGCTACCGCTTAGGAAGCGGGAGGGTCGGAAGGAATGAGCAGTTCTTC
CDR3: CASSYRLGSGRVGRNEQFF

V: TRBV9
D: TRBD2
J: TRBJ2-2
length: 18
size: few
DNA: TGTGCCAGCAGCGCCGGGGGACTAGCGGGAACGAACACCGGGGAGCTGTTTTTT
CDR3: CASSAGGLAGTNTGELFF

V: TRBV7-9
D: NA
J: TRBJ2-7
length: 14
size: NA
DNA: TGTGCCAGCAGCTTATTGGGGGGTCCCTACGAGCAGTACTTC
CDR3: CASSLLGGPYEQYF

V: TRBV27
D: TRBD1
J: TRBJ1-3
length: 15
size: NA
DNA: TGTGCCAGCAGTCCACAGGGGGTTGAGGGGAACACCATATATTTT
CDR3: CASSPQGVEGNTIYF